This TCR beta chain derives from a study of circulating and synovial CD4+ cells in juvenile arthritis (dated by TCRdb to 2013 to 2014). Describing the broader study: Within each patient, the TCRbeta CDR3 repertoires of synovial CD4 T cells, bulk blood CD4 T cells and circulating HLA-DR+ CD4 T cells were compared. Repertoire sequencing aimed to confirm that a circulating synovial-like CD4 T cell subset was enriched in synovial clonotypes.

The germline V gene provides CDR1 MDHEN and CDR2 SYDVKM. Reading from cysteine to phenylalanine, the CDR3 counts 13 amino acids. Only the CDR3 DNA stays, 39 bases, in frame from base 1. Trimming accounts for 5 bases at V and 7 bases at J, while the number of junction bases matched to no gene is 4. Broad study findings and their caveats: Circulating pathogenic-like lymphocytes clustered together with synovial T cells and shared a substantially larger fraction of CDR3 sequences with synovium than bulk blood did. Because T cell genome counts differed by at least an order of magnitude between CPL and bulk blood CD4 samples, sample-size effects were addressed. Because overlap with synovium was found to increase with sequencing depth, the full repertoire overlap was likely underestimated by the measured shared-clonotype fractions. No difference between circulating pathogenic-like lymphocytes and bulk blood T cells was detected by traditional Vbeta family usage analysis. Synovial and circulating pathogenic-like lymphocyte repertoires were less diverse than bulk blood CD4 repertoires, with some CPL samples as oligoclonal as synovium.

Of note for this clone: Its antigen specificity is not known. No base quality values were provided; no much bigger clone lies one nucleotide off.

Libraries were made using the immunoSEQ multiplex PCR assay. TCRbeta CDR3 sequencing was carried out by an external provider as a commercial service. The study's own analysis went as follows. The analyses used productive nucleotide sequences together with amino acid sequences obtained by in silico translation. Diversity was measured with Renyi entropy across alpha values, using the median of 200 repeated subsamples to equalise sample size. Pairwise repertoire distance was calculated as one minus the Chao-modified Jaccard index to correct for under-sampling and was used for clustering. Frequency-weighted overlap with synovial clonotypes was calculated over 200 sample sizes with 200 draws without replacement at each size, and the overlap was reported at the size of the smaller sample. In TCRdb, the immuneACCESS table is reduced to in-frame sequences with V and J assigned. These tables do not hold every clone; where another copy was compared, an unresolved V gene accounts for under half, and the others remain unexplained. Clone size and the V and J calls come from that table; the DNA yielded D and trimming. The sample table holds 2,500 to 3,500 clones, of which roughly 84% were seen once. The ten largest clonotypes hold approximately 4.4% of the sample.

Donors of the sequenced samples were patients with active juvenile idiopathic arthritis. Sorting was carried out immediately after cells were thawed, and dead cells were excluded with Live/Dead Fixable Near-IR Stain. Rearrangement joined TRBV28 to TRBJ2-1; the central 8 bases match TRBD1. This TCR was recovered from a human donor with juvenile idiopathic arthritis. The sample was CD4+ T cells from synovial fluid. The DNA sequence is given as TGTGCCAGCAGTAGGACAGGGTCTAATGAGCAGTTCTTC. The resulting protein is CASSRTGSNEQFF.